This TCR beta chain comes out of a study of blood T cell repertoires in COVID-19. Turning to the study itself: Specimens from acute and convalescent COVID-19 originated in the United States, Italy and Spain. In each case, the material was cDNA or gDNA derived from T cells, B-cell-depleted T cells, or PBMCs.

Per the study methods: Estimates of nucleated cell counts were drawn from the amplification of reference gene primers. Only in-frame clones appear in the TCRdb table, and some are missing; sequencing was by immunoSEQ multiplex PCR. V, J and clone size derive from that table, while D and trimming were established from the DNA sequence. The sample consists of 150,000 to 200,000 clones, just under 80% of them appearing once. J was trimmed by 7 bases and V by 9 bases; bases with no gene match: 6. CDR1 and CDR2 (germline): LNHDA, SQIVND (reference sequence). CDR3 size: 14 residues. The receptor was isolated from a woman older than 75 with active or convalescent COVID-19. Sequenced: peripheral blood. The V call is TRBV19, the J call TRBJ1-6; the match to TRBD1 covers 10 bases. The CDR3 coding sequence is TGTGCCAGCGCCTGGGACAGGGGAAATTCACCCCTCCACTTT. It is translated as CASAWDRGNSPLHF.